The clone carrying this TCR beta chain was counted between two and nine times. The target antigen is unknown. This sample was included in a study of chemoradiotherapy in HPV16-positive cancers. Study-level information: Candidate HPV-specific T-cell clones and common TCR motifs came from functional assays in a couple of HPV16-positive patients. Whole-study results and caveats: Candidate HPV-specific clones and E7-related TCR motifs grew in tumor during treatment. Functional assays defining HPV-specific T cells used only a couple of HPV16-positive patients. HPV-responsive T-cell expansion during chemoradiotherapy was linked to improved recurrence-free survival in HPV16-positive patients.

V lost 5 bases, J lost 6 bases, and 7 bases stayed unmatched. The CDR3 contains 15 residues. Per germline, CDR1 KGHSH and CDR2 LQKENI. The assay was immunoSEQ multiplex PCR, and TCRdb's table has in-frame clones only and misses some. The sample has about 8,000 clones; about four fifths are singletons. The sample here was blood, taken from a patient who underwent chemoradiotherapy. This TCR was recovered from a human donor with HPV-associated anogenital cancer. The chain couples TRBV18 to TRBJ2-4; 10 bases align to TRBD1. CDR3 nucleotide sequence: TGTGCCAGCTCATCTTCCGGGACAGGGGTAAACATTCAGTACTTC. This codes for CASSSSGTGVNIQYF. The full variable domain, completed using reference TRBV18 and TRBJ2-4, is NAGVMQNPRHLVRRRGQEARLRCSPMKGHSHVYWYRQLPEEGLKFMVYLQKENIIDESGMPKERFSAEFPKEGPSILRIQQVVRGDSAAYFCASSSSGTGVNIQYFGAGTRLSVL.